These 15 T cell receptor beta chains came from one sample sequenced in a study of T cell responses to AZD1222 COVID-19 vaccine. Sequencing used immunoSEQ multiplex PCR; TCRdb keeps in-frame clones, though not all of them. The sample lists about 150,000 clones; 80% to 95% were seen once. Sequencing was performed on peripheral blood, taken 28 days after the second AZD1222 dose. The receptors here all came from an adult who received the AZD1222 COVID-19 vaccine.

The chain uses TRBV7-9 and TRBJ1-2; D gene unclear. CDR1 and CDR2 from the germline V gene are SEHNR and FQNEAQ (reference sequence). The CDR3 has 13 amino acids. V was cut by 1 base and J by 4 bases, with 7 bases left in between. The CDR3 is CASSLEPGYGYTF. CDR3 in DNA: TGTGCCAGCAGCTTAGAGCCGGGCTATGGCTACACCTTC. The variable domain in full, with the rest retrieved from reference TRBV7-9 and TRBJ1-2, is DTGVSQNPRHKITKRGQNVTFRCDPISEHNRLYWYRQTLGQGPEFLTYFQNEAQLEKSRLLSDRFSAERPKGSFSTLEIQRTEQGDSAMYLCASSLEPGYGYTFGSGTRLTVV.

The CDR3 sequence is CASRQTGPGEKLFF. The CDR3 nucleotides are TGCGCCAGCAGACAGACAGGTCCAGGTGAAAAACTGTTTTTT. This chain joins TRBV5-1 and TRBJ1-4; tentatively, D is TRBD1 (6 bases). Deletions cut 5 bases from V and 7 bases from J, with 15 bases between. Per germline, CDR1 SGHRS and CDR2 YFSETQ. The CDR3 contains 14 residues.

The V call is TRBV18, the J call TRBJ1-4; 7 bases agree with TRBD1. The CDR3 sequence is 14 residues long. The V and J ends lost 3 bases and 7 bases, in that order; junction bases with no gene match: 5. Looked up from germline, CDR1 is KGHSH and CDR2 is LQKENI. The CDR3 protein is CASSPGQVAEKLFF. The CDR3 DNA is TGTGCCAGCTCACCCGGACAGGTGGCTGAAAAACTGTTTTTT.

The V call is TRBV7-9, the J call TRBJ2-7; D remains unclear. The length of the CDR3 is 12 residues. The V end was cut by 4 bases, the J end by 6 bases, with 10 bases between. Germline-derived CDR1 and CDR2 are SEHNR and FQNEAQ (reference sequence). Here the CDR3 reads CASSSPPGEQYF. CDR3 DNA sequence: TGTGCCAGCAGCTCGCCCCCGGGCGAGCAGTACTTC.

The J gene is TRBJ2-5, the V gene TRBV5-6, with 7 bases fitting TRBD2. With 5 bases clipped from V and 2 bases from J, the junction kept 9 bases outside the gene matches. CDR3 size: 15 residues. CDR1 and CDR2 from the germline V gene are SGHDT and YYEEEE. CDR3 nucleotide sequence: TGTGCCAGCAGAACCGGGACTACCATTCAAGAGACCCAGTACTTC. Protein: CASRTGTTIQETQYF.

V is TRBV7-9 and J is TRBJ1-4; tentative D call: TRBD1 (6 bases). The CDR3 contains 15 residues. The V end was cut by 6 bases, the J end by 1 base, with 12 bases between. Germline CDR1 is SEHNR and CDR2 is FQNEAQ (reference sequence). In nucleotides, the CDR3 is TGTGCCAGCAGTCTAGGGGGTGGAACTAATGAAAAACTGTTTTTT. Translated, it gives CASSLGGGTNEKLFF.

The chain is built from TRBV29-1 and TRBJ1-1, with 11 bases fitting TRBD1. The CDR3 loop spans 13 amino acids. The junction had 2 bases not matched to a gene; V was cut back by 7 bases and J by 1 base. Germline CDR1 and CDR2: SQVTM and ANQGSEA. The CDR3 region has the DNA TGCAGCGCAGGGACAGGGGGGAACACTGAAGCTTTCTTT. Protein: CSAGTGGNTEAFF.

The chain employs TRBV6-2 or TRBV6-3 and TRBJ1-1, with TRBD1 identical over 10 bases. CDR1 is MNHEY and CDR2 is SVGEGT in the germline V gene. The V gene end was trimmed by 2 bases and the J gene end by 6 bases; junction bases not matched to a gene: 6. This CDR3 comprises 15 residues. CDR3 residues: CASSYAGTGEAEAFF. CDR3 sequence (DNA): TGTGCCAGCAGTTACGCTGGGACAGGGGAGGCTGAAGCTTTCTTT.

This chain links TRBV28 with TRBJ2-7; unclear D gene. This CDR3 spans 15 amino acids. Germline values: CDR1 MDHEN, CDR2 SYDVKM. Trimming removed 2 bases at V and 0 bases at J, with 11 bases between. The DNA of the CDR3 is TGTGCCAGCAGTTTAAGCTTCGGCAGCTCCTACGAGCAGTACTTC. Translating it yields CASSLSFGSSYEQYF.

The gene calls are TRBV7-3 and TRBJ2-7; 10 nucleotides align to TRBD1. The germline gives CDR1 SGHTA, CDR2 FQGTGA. This CDR3 spans 15 amino acids. V shed 5 bases, J shed 4 bases, and the junction held 8 bases outside the gene matches. The CDR3 reads CASSPSGTGEYEQYF. The CDR3 bases are TGTGCCAGCAGCCCGTCCGGGACAGGGGAATACGAGCAGTACTTC.

The count of this clone is one. The rearrangement links TRBV28 to TRBJ2-3; TRBD2 matches at 10 bases. CDR1 and CDR2 (germline): MDHEN, SYDVKM. CDR3 length: 17 residues. The ends lost 3 bases at V and 1 base at J; junction bases unmatched: 7. The CDR3 region has the DNA TGTGCCAGCAGTTTCGTGACTAGCGGGCAGGGCACAGATACGCAGTATTTT. Translation gives CASSFVTSGQGTDTQYF.

A note on this clone: Other nucleotide sequences from this sample produce the same CDR3. This chain uses TRBV5-1 with TRBJ2-5; D remains ambiguous. The germline gives CDR1 SGHRS, CDR2 YFSETQ. This CDR3 region has 11 residues. Between the trimmed V and J ends, which lost 2 bases and 1 base, there was a span of 0 bases. The CDR3 DNA reads TGCGCCAGCAGCTTCCAAGAGACCCAGTACTTC. Protein product: CASSFQETQYF.

This chain links TRBV19 with TRBJ2-4; 8 bases fit TRBD1. V was pared by 3 bases and J by 3 bases, with 7 bases of the junction left unmatched. There are 16 residues in the CDR3. In germline, CDR1 is LNHDA, CDR2 SQIVND (reference sequence). The CDR3 DNA follows: TGTGCCAGTAGTATGTTCGGACAGGGCAGCAAAAACATTCAGTACTTC. Protein sequence: CASSMFGQGSKNIQYF.

The chain combines TRBV9 with TRBJ2-2; the D is unclear. Germline V CDR1 and CDR2: SGDLS, YYNGEE. Trimming cost V 1 base and J 3 bases, with 13 bases left between them. CDR3 size: 16 residues. CDR3 protein: CASSVSDPFYTGELFF. In nucleotides, the CDR3 is TGTGCCAGCAGCGTATCCGACCCTTTCTACACCGGGGAGCTGTTTTTT.

This clone showed up just a few times. For the CDR3, the DNA is TGCGCCAGCAGCCAAGAACAGCGGGAGTTCGATACGCAGTATTTT. It encodes CASSQEQREFDTQYF. This chain connects TRBV4-3 to TRBJ2-3; 8 bases line up with TRBD2. The CDR3 is made up of 15 amino acids. Unmatched junction bases numbered 5, after V lost 0 bases and J lost 6 bases. Germline values: CDR1 LGHNA, CDR2 YSLEER.